These 2 T cell receptor beta chains share one sample of origin, sequenced in a study of OX40 agonist ivuxolimab in advanced cancers. Clones were read by immunoSEQ multiplex PCR, and TCRdb kept only the in-frame ones, dropping some. The repertoire includes 87,000 or so clones, approximately 87% of them detected once, and about 1.5% sits in the top ten. The input for sequencing was CD4+ or CD8+ T cells sorted from blood, taken in a trial of the OX40 agonist ivuxolimab. All receptors derive from an adult with an advanced solid tumor such as melanoma, head and neck, liver or kidney cancer.

The J gene is TRBJ2-3, the V gene TRBV2; the match to TRBD2 covers 13 bases. The CDR3 has 16 residues. Per the germline V gene, CDR1 is SNHLY and CDR2 is FYNNEI. Trimming removed 8 bases from V and 2 bases from J; junction bases left unmatched: 7. CDR3 in amino acids: CASGPGLAGVTDTQYF. CDR3 DNA: TGTGCCAGCGGACCCGGACTAGCGGGAGTCACAGATACGCAGTATTTT.

The chain uses TRBV15 and TRBJ2-5; D not resolved. The germline CDR1 and CDR2 sequences are LNHNV and YYDKDF (reference sequence). Trimming took off 0 bases at V and 1 base at J, with 9 bases between the two ends. The CDR3 has 15 amino acids. The CDR3 bases are TGTGCCACCAGCAGAGATAGAACTGCCCAAGAGACCCAGTACTTC. Its protein product is CATSRDRTAQETQYF.